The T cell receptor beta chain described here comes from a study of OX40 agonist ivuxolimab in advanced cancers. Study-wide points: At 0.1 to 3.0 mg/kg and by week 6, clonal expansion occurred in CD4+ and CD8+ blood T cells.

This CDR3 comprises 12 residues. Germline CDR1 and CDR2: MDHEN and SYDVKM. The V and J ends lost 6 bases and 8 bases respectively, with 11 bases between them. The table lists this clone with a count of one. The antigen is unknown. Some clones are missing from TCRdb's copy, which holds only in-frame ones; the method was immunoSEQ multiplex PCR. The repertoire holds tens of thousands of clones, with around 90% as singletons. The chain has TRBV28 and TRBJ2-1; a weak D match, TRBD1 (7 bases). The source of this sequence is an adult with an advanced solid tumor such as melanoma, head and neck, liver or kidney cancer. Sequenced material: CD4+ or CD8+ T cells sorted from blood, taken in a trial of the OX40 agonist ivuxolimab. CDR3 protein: CASRTGTYEQFF. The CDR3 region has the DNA TGTGCCAGCAGGACAGGGACTTATGAGCAGTTCTTC.